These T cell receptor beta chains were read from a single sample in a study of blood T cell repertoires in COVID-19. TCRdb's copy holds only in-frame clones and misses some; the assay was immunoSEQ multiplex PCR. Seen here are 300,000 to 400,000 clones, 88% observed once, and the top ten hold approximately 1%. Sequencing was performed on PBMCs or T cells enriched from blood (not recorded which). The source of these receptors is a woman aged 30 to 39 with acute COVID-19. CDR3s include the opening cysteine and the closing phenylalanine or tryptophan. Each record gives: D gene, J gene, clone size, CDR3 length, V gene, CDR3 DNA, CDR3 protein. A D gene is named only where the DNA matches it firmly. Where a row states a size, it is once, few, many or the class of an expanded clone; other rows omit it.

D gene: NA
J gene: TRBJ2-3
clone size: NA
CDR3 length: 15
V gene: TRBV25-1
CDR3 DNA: TGTGCCAGCAGTGAATACCCCGGGATCACAGATACGCAGTATTTT
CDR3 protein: CASSEYPGITDTQYF

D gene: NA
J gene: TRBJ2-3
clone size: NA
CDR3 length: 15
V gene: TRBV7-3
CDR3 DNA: TGTGCCAGCAGCTTAAATCTGATTCGTGGCGATACGCAGTATTTT
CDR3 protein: CASSLNLIRGDTQYF

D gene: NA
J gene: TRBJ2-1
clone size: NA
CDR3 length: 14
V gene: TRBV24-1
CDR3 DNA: TGTGCCACCAGTGACATTAGCTCCTACAATGAGCAGTTCTTC
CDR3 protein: CATSDISSYNEQFF

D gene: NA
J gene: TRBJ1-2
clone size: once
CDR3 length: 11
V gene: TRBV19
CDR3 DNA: TGTGCCAGTAGTCAGGGGTATGGCTACACCTTC
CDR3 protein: CASSQGYGYTF

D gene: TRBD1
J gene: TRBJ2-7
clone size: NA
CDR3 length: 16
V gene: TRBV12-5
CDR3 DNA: TGTGCTAGTGGTTTGGTACTTGGGACAGGGCTCTACGAGCAGTACTTC
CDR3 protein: CASGLVLGTGLYEQYF

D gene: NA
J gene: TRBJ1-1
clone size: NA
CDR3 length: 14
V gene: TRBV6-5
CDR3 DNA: TGTGCCAGCAGTACCGGGGGGTTGAACACTGAAGCTTTCTTT
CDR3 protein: CASSTGGLNTEAFF

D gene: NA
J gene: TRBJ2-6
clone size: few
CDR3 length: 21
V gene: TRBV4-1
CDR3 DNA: TGCGCCAGACCCACCCAAAACAGGCTTTTTCCTATTAGCTCTGGGGCCAACGTCCTGACTTTC
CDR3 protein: CARPTQNRLFPISSGANVLTF

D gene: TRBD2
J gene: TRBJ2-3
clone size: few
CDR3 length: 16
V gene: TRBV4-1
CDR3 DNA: TGCGCCAGCAGCCAAGGTACTAGCGGGGGTCGTGATACGCAGTATTTT
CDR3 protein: CASSQGTSGGRDTQYF

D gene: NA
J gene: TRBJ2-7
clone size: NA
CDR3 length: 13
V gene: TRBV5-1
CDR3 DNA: TGCGCCAGCAGCTTGTATCGGGGCTACGAGCAGTACTTC
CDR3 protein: CASSLYRGYEQYF

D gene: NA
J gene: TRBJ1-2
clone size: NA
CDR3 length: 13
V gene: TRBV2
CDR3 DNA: TGTGCCAGCAGTGAAAGGGGTCCCTATGGCTACACCTTC
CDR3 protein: CASSERGPYGYTF

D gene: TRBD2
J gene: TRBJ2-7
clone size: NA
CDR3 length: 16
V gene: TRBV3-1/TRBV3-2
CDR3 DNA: TGTGCCAGCAGCTCCAGCGGGGGTAAGTCCAGCTACGAGCAGTACTTC
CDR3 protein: CASSSSGGKSSYEQYF

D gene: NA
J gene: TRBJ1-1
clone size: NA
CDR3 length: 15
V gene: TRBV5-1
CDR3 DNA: TGCGCCAGCAGCTTGGACGGACCATGGAGGGCTGAAGCTTTCTTT
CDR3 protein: CASSLDGPWRAEAFF

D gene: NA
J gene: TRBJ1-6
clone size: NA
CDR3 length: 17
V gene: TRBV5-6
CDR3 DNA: TGTGCCAGCAGCTCCCTTGTATCTCGGGGATCTGGTTCACCCCTCCACTTT
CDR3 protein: CASSSLVSRGSGSPLHF

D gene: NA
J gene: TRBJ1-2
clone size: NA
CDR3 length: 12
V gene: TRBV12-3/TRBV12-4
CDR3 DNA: TGTGCCAGCAGTCAGGGCGACTATGGCTACACCTTC
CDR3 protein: CASSQGDYGYTF

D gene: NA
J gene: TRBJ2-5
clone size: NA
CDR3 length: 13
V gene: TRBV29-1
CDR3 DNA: TGCAGCGTTTGGTCCAGGGTTGGAGAGACCCAGTACTTC
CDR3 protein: CSVWSRVGETQYF